This T cell receptor beta chain was profiled in a study of blood T cell repertoires in COVID-19 (dated by TCRdb to the early 2020s). For context, the study as a whole: Samples from collaborators originated in the United States, Italy and Spain and spanned both the acute and convalescent phases of COVID-19. The prospective study material was composed of cDNA or gDNA derived from T cells, B-cell-depleted T cells, or PBMCs. Deeply sampled blood TCRbeta repertoires from subjects exposed to, actively infected with, or recovered from COVID-19 were included in the dataset. The repertoires were made available in a free public database intended to serve as a resource for research on the immune response to SARS-CoV-2. Samples were obtained from the ongoing ImmuneRACE study (first 160 participants) and from some 1,200 subjects provided by 6 global collaborators. Nearly every sample came with metadata listing a de-identified subject ID, COVID-19 status, age in years and sex. Where available, HLA class I and class II types were obtained from metadata supplied by the sample provider rather than from assay-based typing. What the study reported, not specific to this receptor: The amount of clinical and demographic metadata varied by source and participant and was provided uncurated.

V and J are truncated by 3 bases and 2 bases respectively, leaving an intervening sequence of 8 bases. The cysteine opens and the phenylalanine closes a CDR3 of 13 amino acids. Only the CDR3 DNA is retained, 39 bases long and in frame from the first base. CDR1 and CDR2, per the germline V gene (reference sequence), are GTSNPN and SVGIG. TCRbeta CDR3 regions were amplified from genomic DNA using the immunoSEQ Assay, a bias-controlled multiplex PCR. The authors' pipeline ran thus. The number of nucleated cells in each sample was estimated from the amplification of reference gene primers within the assay. To quantify the absolute abundance of each unique TCRbeta CDR3 rearrangement, sequence reads were collapsed and filtered. For each sample, productive Simpson clonality was calculated as the square root of Simpson's diversity index across productive rearrangements. Sourced from immuneACCESS, this table was stored by TCRdb with only in-frame sequences that have V and J called. A share of the clones is absent; for the studies checked, an unresolved V gene accounts for under half, and the remainder has no known explanation. V and J calls and clone size are as listed in that table; D and trimming were resolved from the DNA. Counted in this sample were 150,000 to 200,000 clones; roughly 84% of them appeared once. In total, the top ten clones hold 13% to 15% of the sample.

In the prospective study, participants were roughly 18 to 100 years old, resided in around 25 geographic areas of the United States, and were enrolled through a virtual design. In the prospective study, participants were assigned to cohorts based on the clinical history participants reported in a screening survey and a study questionnaire. Recovered participants in ImmuneRACE Cohort 3 were defined as having two consecutive negative NP/OP PCR tests, clearance from a healthcare professional, or resolution of symptoms. Each participant in the prospective study had whole blood, serum and a nasopharyngeal or oropharyngeal swab collected by mobile phlebotomists. Over a roughly two-month period, participants in the prospective study had the option of providing additional blood draws and questionnaires. Prospective study blood samples were shipped either frozen or at room temperature before DNA extraction.

This clone was seen a single time. The antigen it binds to is not known. No per-base quality is available; no much larger clone lies one base away. Sequencing was carried out using PBMCs or T cells enriched from blood (not recorded which). The chain is made from TRBV30 and TRBJ2-1; D gene: possibly TRBD1, on 6 matching bases. This sequence originates from a man in his fifties or sixties who had recovered from COVID-19. The CDR3 has the sequence CAWRDSTYNEQFF. The DNA is as follows: TGTGCCTGGAGGGACAGCACCTACAATGAGCAGTTCTTC.